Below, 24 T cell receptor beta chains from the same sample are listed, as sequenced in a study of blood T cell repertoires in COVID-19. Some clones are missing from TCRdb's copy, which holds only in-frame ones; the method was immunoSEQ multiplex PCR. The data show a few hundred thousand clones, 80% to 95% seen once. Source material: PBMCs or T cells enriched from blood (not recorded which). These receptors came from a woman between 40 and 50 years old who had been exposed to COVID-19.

CDR3 bases: TGTGCCAGCAGCCAACTCAGGGGCCTAGACCTTCGATTCTACGAGCAGTACTTC. Protein product: CASSQLRGLDLRFYEQYF. V usage is TRBV3-1 (or the pseudogene TRBV3-2) and J usage is TRBJ2-7; maybe TRBD1 (6 bases). The CDR3 runs 18 residues. Germline CDR1 reads LGHDT; CDR2 reads YNNKEL (reference sequence). Between the trimmed V and J ends, which lost 2 bases and 3 bases, there was a span of 23 bases.

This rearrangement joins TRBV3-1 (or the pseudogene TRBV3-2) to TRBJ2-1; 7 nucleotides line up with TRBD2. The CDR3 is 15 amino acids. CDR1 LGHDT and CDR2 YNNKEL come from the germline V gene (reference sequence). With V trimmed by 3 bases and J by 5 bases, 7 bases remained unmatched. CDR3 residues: CASSHRTSTHNEQFF. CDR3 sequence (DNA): TGTGCCAGCAGCCACCGGACTAGTACCCACAATGAGCAGTTCTTC.

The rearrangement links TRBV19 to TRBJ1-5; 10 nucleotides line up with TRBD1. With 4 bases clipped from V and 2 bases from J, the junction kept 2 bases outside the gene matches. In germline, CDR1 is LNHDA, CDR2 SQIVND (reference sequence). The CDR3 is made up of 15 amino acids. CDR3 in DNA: TGTGCCAGTAGTAGCGGGACAGGGGGCAATCAGCCCCAGCATTTT. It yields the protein CASSSGTGGNQPQHF.

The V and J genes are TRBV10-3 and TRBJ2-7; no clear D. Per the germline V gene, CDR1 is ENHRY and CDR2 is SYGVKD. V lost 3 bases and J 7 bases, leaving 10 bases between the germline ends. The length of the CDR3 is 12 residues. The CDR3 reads CAISDSRMEQYF. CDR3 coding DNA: TGTGCCATCAGTGACTCCCGTATGGAGCAGTACTTC.

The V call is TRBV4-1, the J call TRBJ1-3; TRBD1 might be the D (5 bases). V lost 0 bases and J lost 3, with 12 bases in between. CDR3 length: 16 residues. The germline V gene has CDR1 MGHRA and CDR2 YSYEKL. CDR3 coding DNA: TGCGCCAGCAGCCAAGATCCGCGGGACGGTGGAAACACCATATATTTT. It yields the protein CASSQDPRDGGNTIYF.

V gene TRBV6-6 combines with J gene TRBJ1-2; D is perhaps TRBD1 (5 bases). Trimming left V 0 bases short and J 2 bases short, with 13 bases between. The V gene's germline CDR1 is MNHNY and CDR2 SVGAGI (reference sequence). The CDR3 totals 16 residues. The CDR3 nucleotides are TGTGCCAGCAGTTACTCGAAGACGACAGCCAACTATGGCTACACCTTC. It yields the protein CASSYSKTTANYGYTF.

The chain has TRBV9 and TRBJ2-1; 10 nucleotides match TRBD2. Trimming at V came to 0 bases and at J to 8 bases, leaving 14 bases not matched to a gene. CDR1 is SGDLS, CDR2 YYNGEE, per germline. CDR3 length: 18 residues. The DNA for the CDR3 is TGTGCCAGCAGCGTAGGATTCCCACCAAAGCGGGGGGGCGATGAGCAGTTCTTC. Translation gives CASSVGFPPKRGGDEQFF. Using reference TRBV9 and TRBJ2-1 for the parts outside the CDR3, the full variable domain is DSGVTQTPKHLITATGQRVTLRCSPRSGDLSVYWYQQSLDQGLQFLIQYYNGEERAKGNILERFSAQQFPDLHSELNLSSLELGDSALYFCASSVGFPPKRGGDEQFFGPGTRLTVL.

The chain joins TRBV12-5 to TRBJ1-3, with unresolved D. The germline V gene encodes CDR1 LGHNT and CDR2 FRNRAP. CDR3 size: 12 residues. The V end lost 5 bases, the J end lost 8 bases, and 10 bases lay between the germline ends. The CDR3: CASGIAEDTIYF. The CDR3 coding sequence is TGTGCTAGTGGTATCGCTGAGGACACCATATATTTT.

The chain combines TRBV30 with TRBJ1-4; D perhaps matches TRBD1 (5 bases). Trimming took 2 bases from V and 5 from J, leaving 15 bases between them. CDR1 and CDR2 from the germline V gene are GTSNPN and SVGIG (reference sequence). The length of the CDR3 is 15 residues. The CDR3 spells CAWSWARVPNEKLFF. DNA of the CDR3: TGTGCCTGGAGTTGGGCCAGGGTCCCCAATGAAAAACTGTTTTTT.

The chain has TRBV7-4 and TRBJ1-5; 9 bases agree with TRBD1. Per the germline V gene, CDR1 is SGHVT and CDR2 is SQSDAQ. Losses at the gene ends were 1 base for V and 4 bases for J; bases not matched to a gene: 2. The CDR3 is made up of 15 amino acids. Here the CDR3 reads CASSLGGQGNQPQHF. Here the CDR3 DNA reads TGTGCCAGCAGCTTAGGGGGACAGGGAAATCAGCCCCAGCATTTT.

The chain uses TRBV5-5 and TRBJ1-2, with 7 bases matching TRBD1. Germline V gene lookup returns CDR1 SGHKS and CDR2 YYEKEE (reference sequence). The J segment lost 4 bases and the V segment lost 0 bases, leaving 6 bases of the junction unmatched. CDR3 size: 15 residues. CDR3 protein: CASSLEGAIGYGYTF. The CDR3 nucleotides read TGTGCCAGCAGCTTGGAGGGGGCGATTGGCTATGGCTACACCTTC.

For the CDR3, the DNA is TGTGCCAGCAGTTTTCGAGGGGGCGTGGGATCTAGTTCACCCCTCCACTTT. It codes for CASSFRGGVGSSSPLHF. The chain links TRBV27 to TRBJ1-6, with 7 bases aligning to TRBD1. Germline CDR1 reads MNHEY; CDR2 reads SMNVEV (reference sequence). CDR3 length equals 17 residues. With V trimmed by 3 bases and J by 9 bases, 14 bases remained unmatched.

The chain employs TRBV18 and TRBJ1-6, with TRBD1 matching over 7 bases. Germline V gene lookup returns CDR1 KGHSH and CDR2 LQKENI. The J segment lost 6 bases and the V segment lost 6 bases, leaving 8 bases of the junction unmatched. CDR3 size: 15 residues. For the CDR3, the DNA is TGTGCCAGCTCCGAACAGGGGAACGCTAATTCACCCCTCCACTTT. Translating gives CASSEQGNANSPLHF.

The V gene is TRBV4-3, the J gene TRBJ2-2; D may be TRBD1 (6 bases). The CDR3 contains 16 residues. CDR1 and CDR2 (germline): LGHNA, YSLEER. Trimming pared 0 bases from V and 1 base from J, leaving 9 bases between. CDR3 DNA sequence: TGCGCCAGCAGCCAAGATTGGGGGCGGAACACCGGGGAGCTGTTTTTT. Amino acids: CASSQDWGRNTGELFF.

CDR3 protein: CASSAQPSGRVLGELFF. For the CDR3, the DNA is TGTGCCAGCAGCGCCCAACCGAGCGGGAGGGTACTCGGGGAGCTGTTTTTT. The chain recombines TRBV9 with TRBJ2-2, with TRBD2 matching 10 bases. The germline CDR1 and CDR2 sequences are SGDLS and YYNGEE. CDR3 length: 17 amino acids. V trimming: 3 bases; J trimming: 7 bases; junction bases outside the gene matches: 12.

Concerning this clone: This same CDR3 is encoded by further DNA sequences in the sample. The CDR3 coding sequence is TGTGCCAGCAGCTTGGTCGGGGGTGGGAACACTGAAGCTTTCTTT. Translating it yields CASSLVGGGNTEAFF. The gene calls are TRBV5-4 and TRBJ1-1; the D gene is possibly TRBD1 (5 bases). The CDR3 loop spans 15 amino acids. Germline assignment: CDR1 SGHNT and CDR2 YYREEE (reference sequence). The V and J ends lost 0 bases and 1 base respectively, with 10 bases between them. Complete variable domain (other parts from reference TRBV5-4 and TRBJ1-1): ETGVTQSPTHLIKTRGQQVTLRCSSQSGHNTVSWYQQALGQGPQFIFQYYREEENGRGNFPPRFSGLQFPNYSSELNVNALELDDSALYLCASSLVGGGNTEAFFGQGTRLTVV.

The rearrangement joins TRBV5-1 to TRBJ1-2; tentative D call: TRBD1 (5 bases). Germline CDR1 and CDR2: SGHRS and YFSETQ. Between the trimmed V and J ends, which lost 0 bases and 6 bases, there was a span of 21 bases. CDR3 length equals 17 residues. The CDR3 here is CASSLDPNTPSGNGYTF. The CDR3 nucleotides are TGCGCCAGCAGCTTGGACCCAAATACACCTTCAGGGAATGGCTACACCTTC.

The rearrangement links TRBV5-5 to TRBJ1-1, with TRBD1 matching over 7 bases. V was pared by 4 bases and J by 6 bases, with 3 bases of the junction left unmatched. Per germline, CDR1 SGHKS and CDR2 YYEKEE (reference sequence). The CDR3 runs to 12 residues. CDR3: CASSITGAEAFF. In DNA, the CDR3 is TGTGCCAGCAGCATTACAGGGGCTGAAGCTTTCTTT.

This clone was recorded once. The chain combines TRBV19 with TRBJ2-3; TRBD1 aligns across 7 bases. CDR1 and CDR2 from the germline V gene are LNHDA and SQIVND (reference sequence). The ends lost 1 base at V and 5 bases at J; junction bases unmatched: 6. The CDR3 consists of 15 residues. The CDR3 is CASSIGGGEVDTQYF. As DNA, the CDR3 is TGTGCCAGTAGTATAGGAGGGGGCGAAGTAGATACGCAGTATTTT.

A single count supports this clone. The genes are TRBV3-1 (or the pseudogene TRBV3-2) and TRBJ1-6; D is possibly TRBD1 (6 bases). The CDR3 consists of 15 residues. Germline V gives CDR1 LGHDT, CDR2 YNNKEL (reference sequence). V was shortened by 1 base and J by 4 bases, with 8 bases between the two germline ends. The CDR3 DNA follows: TGTGCCAGCAGCCAAGGGACAGCTTATAATTCACCCCTCCACTTT. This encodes CASSQGTAYNSPLHF.

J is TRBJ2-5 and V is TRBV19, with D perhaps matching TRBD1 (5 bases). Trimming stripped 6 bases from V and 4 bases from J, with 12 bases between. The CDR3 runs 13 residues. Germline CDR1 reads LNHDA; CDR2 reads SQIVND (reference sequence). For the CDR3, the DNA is TGTGCCAGTAGGCCCCTAGGGGCAGAGACCCAGTACTTC. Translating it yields CASRPLGAETQYF.

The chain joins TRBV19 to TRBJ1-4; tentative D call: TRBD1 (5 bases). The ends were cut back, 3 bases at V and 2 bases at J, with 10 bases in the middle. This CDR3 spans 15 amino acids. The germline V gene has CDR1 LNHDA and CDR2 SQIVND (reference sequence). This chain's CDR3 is CASSIGGYTNEKLFF. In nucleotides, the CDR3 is TGTGCCAGTAGTATTGGGGGGTATACTAATGAAAAACTGTTTTTT.

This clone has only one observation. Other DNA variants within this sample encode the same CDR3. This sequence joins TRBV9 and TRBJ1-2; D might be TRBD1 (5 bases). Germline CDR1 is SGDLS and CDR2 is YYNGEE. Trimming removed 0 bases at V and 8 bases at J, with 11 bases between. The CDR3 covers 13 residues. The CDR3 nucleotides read TGTGCCAGCAGCGTAGAAGGGGTTGGCGGCTACACCTTC. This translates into CASSVEGVGGYTF.

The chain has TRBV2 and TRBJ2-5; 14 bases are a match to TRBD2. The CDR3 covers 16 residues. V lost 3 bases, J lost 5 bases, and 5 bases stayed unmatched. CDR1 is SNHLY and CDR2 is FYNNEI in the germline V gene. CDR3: CASSEWGLAGVETQYF. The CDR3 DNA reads TGTGCCAGCAGTGAGTGGGGACTAGCGGGGGTGGAGACCCAGTACTTC.